These T cell receptor beta chains were read from a single sample in a study of T-cell reconstitution after alpha-beta-depleted transplantation in children. TCRdb processed the PCR reads anew with MiXCR; each CDR3 protein has one entry. Of under 400,000 distinct CDR3 sequences listed, 23% are singletons. The sample here was PBMCs, mostly from graft donor cells, taken 180 days after TCRalphabeta/CD19-depleted stem cell transplant. The receptors here all came from a male patient aged 5 to 17 who had a stem cell transplant for acute lymphoblastic leukemia, so the T cells may come from the graft donor. The CDR3 runs from the conserved cysteine through the conserved F or W.

V	J	CDR3
TRBV7-3	TRBJ2-3	CASSLYGGAGLAADTQYF
TRBV4-1	TRBJ2-7	CASSPRLAGDPSSYEQYF
TRBV2	TRBJ2-1	CASSVPGGPGNEQFF
TRBV20-1	TRBJ1-5	CSARGQGSNQPQHF
TRBV21-1	TRBJ2-1	CASSKGQGPSTSSYNEQFF
TRBV5-1	TRBJ2-7	CASMVSSGSGYEQYF
TRBV7-9	TRBJ2-7	CASSLSTGTPYEQYF
TRBV20-1	TRBJ1-2	CSARVPPAYGYTF
TRBV4-2	TRBJ2-7	CASSLSSGRGEQYF
TRBV7-9	TRBJ2-7	CASSAGAVSYEQYF
TRBV20-1	TRBJ2-7	CSAKSGTSRYEQYF
TRBV5-1	TRBJ1-1	CASSGGQGHGNTEAFF
TRBV12-2	TRBJ2-1	CASRLPRLAGGDEQFF
TRBV4-1	TRBJ1-2	CASSQVMRGNDYGYTF
TRBV27	TRBJ2-7	CASSYRAPYEQYF
TRBV7-3	TRBJ1-1	CASSLTYRGETEAFF
TRBV5-5	TRBJ2-1	CASSFGPGLAGGGEQFF
TRBV15	TRBJ2-5	CATSRDWSAQETQYF
TRBV29-1	TRBJ2-1	CSVDRITSASYNEQIF
TRBV7-6	TRBJ2-7	CASSPYPDRGNYEQYF
TRBV27	TRBJ2-7	CASGGNRGGEQYF
TRBV7-9	TRBJ2-4	CASSLMRGQNIQYF
TRBV20-1	TRBJ1-1	CSASETITGGAFF
TRBV3-1	TRBJ2-2	CASSQDPVANTGELFF
TRBV30	TRBJ2-7	CAWSLTSGSYEQYF
TRBV4-2	TRBJ2-5	CASSQDRAQETQYF
TRBV5-1	TRBJ2-5	CASSLAPVSKETQYF
TRBV20-1	TRBJ2-1	CSAFRLAGGNEQFF
TRBV18	TRBJ2-5	CASSPGRGSKTQYF
TRBV9	TRBJ2-1	CASSVVELAGGPHEQFF
TRBV6-1	TRBJ2-3	CASRPSQGTSTDTQYF
TRBV27	TRBJ2-7	CASSSHLSGSSYEQYF
TRBV11-2	TRBJ2-7	CASSRTGGEQYF
TRBV20-1	TRBJ2-4	CSARRLGQGGNIQYF
TRBV5-6	TRBJ2-3	CASSFEWAGDGDTDTQYF
TRBV12-3/TRBV12-4	TRBJ2-7	CASRLIGGLATSYEQYF